A single TCR beta chain is shown here with its context. Antigen unknown. The V end lost 2 bases, the J end lost 7 bases, and 14 bases lay between the germline ends. Germline CDR1 reads LGHNA; CDR2 reads YSLEER. The CDR3 covers 14 residues. This sample was taken from a study of molecular identifiers for immune sequencing clone quantification. The authors sorted naive CD8 T cells as CD8+CD4-CCR7+CD45RA+. Both previously described methods and listed TCR primers were employed to make bulk TCR libraries. One entry per CDR3 protein results from TCRdb running MiXCR on the PCR reads. The data show about 640,000 distinct CDR3 sequences, just under 20% seen once. Study-wide findings and caveats: In naive cells, under 1% of molecules belonged to clones above 20 RNA copies, against over 97% in effector cells.

The chain has TRBV4-3 and TRBJ1-2; D possibly corresponds to TRBD1 (6 bases). The sample consisted of naive CD8+ T cells from blood, with Jurkat cell RNA spiked in. The subset was: FACS-sorted CD8+CD4-CCR7+CD45RA+ naive T cells. The sequence came from a human donor in good health. Some libraries in this study had Jurkat cell RNA spiked in. CDR3 in DNA: TGCGCCAGCAGCCAATCTACAGGGAGGTGTGGCTACACCTTC. Its translation: CASSQSTGRCGYTF.